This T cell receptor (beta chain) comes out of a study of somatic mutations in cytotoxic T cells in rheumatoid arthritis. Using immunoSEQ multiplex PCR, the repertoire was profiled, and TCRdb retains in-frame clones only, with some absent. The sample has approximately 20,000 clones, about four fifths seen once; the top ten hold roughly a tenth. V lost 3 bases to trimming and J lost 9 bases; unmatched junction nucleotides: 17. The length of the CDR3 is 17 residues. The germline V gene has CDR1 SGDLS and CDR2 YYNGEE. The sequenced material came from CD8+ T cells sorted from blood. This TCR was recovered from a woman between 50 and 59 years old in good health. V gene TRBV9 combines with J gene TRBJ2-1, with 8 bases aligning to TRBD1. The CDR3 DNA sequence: TGTGCCAGCAGCGCCCGACAGGGGACAACTATGCGCATTGAGCAGTTCTTC. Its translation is CASSARQGTTMRIEQFF.